These T cell receptor beta chains were read from a single sample in a study of cytomegalovirus exposure and HLA in healthy donors. Data came from immunoSEQ multiplex PCR; TCRdb stores just in-frame clones and leaves some out. Found here are 150,000 to 200,000 clones, under 9.5% of them singletons; the top ten hold roughly 1.3%. The sample taken for sequencing was PBMCs. The receptor set was obtained from a woman in her 30s in good health and CMV-seropositive. Each CDR3 is given with its conserved first and last residue. A D gene is named only where the DNA matches it firmly. Clone size is not always given. Where it is, it says once, few, many or a class for expanded clones.

D gene: TRBD2; V gene: TRBV7-8; clone size: few; J gene: TRBJ2-3; CDR3 protein: CASSLGKREWTDTQYF; CDR3 DNA: TGTGCCAGCAGCTTAGGTAAGCGGGAGTGGACAGATACGCAGTATTTT
D gene: TRBD1; V gene: TRBV5-1; clone size: NA; J gene: TRBJ2-6; CDR3 protein: CASIPGQGGLSGANVLTF; CDR3 DNA: TGCGCCAGCATCCCTGGACAGGGGGGCCTCTCTGGGGCCAACGTCCTGACTTTC
D gene: NA; V gene: TRBV7-2; clone size: NA; J gene: TRBJ2-3; CDR3 protein: CASSYGTGDTQYF; CDR3 DNA: TGTGCCAGCAGCTACGGGACTGGGGATACGCAGTATTTT
D gene: NA; V gene: TRBV6-6; clone size: NA; J gene: TRBJ1-3; CDR3 protein: CASSLQGLSGNTIYF; CDR3 DNA: TGTGCCAGCAGTTTGCAGGGACTCTCTGGAAACACCATATATTTT
D gene: TRBD2; V gene: TRBV5-1; clone size: few; J gene: TRBJ2-2; CDR3 protein: CASSSVSGSNTGELFF; CDR3 DNA: TGCGCCAGCAGCTCCGTTAGCGGGTCGAACACCGGGGAGCTGTTTTTT
D gene: NA; V gene: TRBV5-1; clone size: NA; J gene: TRBJ2-7; CDR3 protein: CASSLGAAAYEQYF; CDR3 DNA: TGCGCCAGCAGCTTGGGCGCGGCGGCCTACGAGCAGTACTTC
D gene: NA; V gene: TRBV6-5; clone size: few; J gene: TRBJ1-4; CDR3 protein: CASSRDTVGEKLFF; CDR3 DNA: TGTGCCAGCAGCCGGGACACCGTAGGGGAAAAACTGTTTTTT
D gene: NA; V gene: TRBV7-2; clone size: few; J gene: TRBJ1-3; CDR3 protein: CASPGFNSGNTIYF; CDR3 DNA: TGTGCCTCCCCGGGTTTTAACTCTGGAAACACCATATATTTT
D gene: NA; V gene: TRBV19; clone size: few; J gene: TRBJ1-3; CDR3 protein: CASTEQGSGNTIYF; CDR3 DNA: TGTGCCAGTACGGAGCAGGGTAGTGGAAACACCATATATTTT
D gene: NA; V gene: TRBV5-1; clone size: few; J gene: TRBJ2-7; CDR3 protein: CASSLGGDSYEQYF; CDR3 DNA: TGCGCCAGCAGCCTGGGAGGAGACTCCTACGAGCAGTACTTC
D gene: NA; V gene: TRBV6-1; clone size: few; J gene: TRBJ1-5; CDR3 protein: CASSGEGYQPQHF; CDR3 DNA: TGTGCCAGCAGTGGGGAGGGTTACCAGCCCCAGCATTTT
D gene: TRBD2; V gene: TRBV4-1; clone size: NA; J gene: TRBJ2-2; CDR3 protein: CASSQEASGRAYTGELFF; CDR3 DNA: TGCGCCAGCAGCCAAGAGGCTAGCGGGAGGGCTTACACCGGGGAGCTGTTTTTT